This T cell receptor (beta chain) was observed in a study of blood T cell repertoires in COVID-19. This clone was picked up one time. TCRdb's table, derived via immunoSEQ multiplex PCR, lists solely in-frame clones and lacks some. The data show under 80,000 clones, with roughly 80% seen just once and more than 4.5% held by the top ten. Germline assignment: CDR1 SNHLY and CDR2 FYNNEI. The CDR3 sequence is 13 residues long. V was shortened by 2 bases and J by 1 base, with 5 bases between the two germline ends. Sequenced material: peripheral blood. The clonotype originates from a woman over 75 with active or convalescent COVID-19. The chain uses TRBV2 and TRBJ1-2, with D unclear. CDR3 amino acids: CASSELLNYGYTF. DNA of the CDR3: TGTGCCAGCAGTGAATTACTTAACTATGGCTACACCTTC.